Each of the 10 T cell receptor beta chains below was sequenced from the same sample in a study of blood T cell repertoires in COVID-19. The assay was immunoSEQ multiplex PCR, and TCRdb's table has in-frame clones only and misses some. The table records 150,000 to 200,000 clones, 88% of them present only once. The sample taken for sequencing was peripheral blood. The receptors were gathered from a human donor in a cohort sampled during active COVID-19.

V and J are TRBV6-1 and TRBJ2-7; 9 bases agree with TRBD1. This CDR3 region has 15 residues. The ends lost 3 bases at V and 3 bases at J; junction bases unmatched: 6. Per the germline V gene, CDR1 is MNHNS and CDR2 is SASEGT. In DNA form, the CDR3 reads TGTGCCAGCAGTGACCTCGGGACAGGGAGCTACGAGCAGTACTTC. Protein product: CASSDLGTGSYEQYF.

V and J are TRBV4-2 and TRBJ2-3, with 12 positions matching TRBD2. With V trimmed by 5 bases and J by 5 bases, 8 bases remained unmatched. Germline V gene data show CDR1 as LGHNA and CDR2 as YNFKEQ. The length of the CDR3 is 16 residues. CDR3 sequence: CASSTGLAGQGDTQYF. The CDR3 region has the DNA TGTGCCAGCAGCACAGGACTAGCGGGACAGGGAGATACGCAGTATTTT.

The CDR3: CASAGRENTGELFF. CDR3 DNA sequence: TGTGCTAGTGCAGGACGGGAAAACACCGGGGAGCTGTTTTTT. The chain joins TRBV12-5 to TRBJ2-2, with D tentatively TRBD2 (5 bases). The CDR3 runs 14 residues. CDR1 is LGHNT and CDR2 is FRNRAP in the germline V gene. The V end lost 7 bases, the J end lost 2 bases, and 11 bases lay between the germline ends.

The chain couples TRBV7-2 to TRBJ2-7; weak D call: TRBD1 (5 bases). The CDR3 sequence is 15 residues long. The V and J ends lost 2 bases and 2 bases respectively, with 13 bases between them. The germline V gene encodes CDR1 SGHTA and CDR2 FQGNSA. The CDR3 spells CASSLTKGNAYEQYF. DNA of the CDR3: TGTGCCAGCAGCTTAACGAAGGGGAACGCCTACGAGCAGTACTTC.

CDR3 loop: CASSPKGQGYNEQFF. In DNA form, the CDR3 reads TGTGCCAGCAGCCCGAAGGGACAGGGGTACAATGAGCAGTTCTTC. This chain uses TRBV7-9 with TRBJ2-1, with TRBD1 matching over 10 bases. CDR3 length equals 15 residues. After removal of 5 bases from V and 4 bases from J, the junction contained 5 bases not matched to a gene. CDR1 and CDR2 from the germline V gene are SEHNR and FQNEAQ (reference sequence).

Comments on this clone: The sample contains more than one DNA sequence encoding this CDR3. The chain uses TRBV5-1 and TRBJ2-7, with TRBD2 identical over 7 bases. The V gene end was trimmed by 0 bases and the J gene end by 0 bases; junction bases not matched to a gene: 12. This CDR3 comprises 18 residues. Germline assignment: CDR1 SGHRS and CDR2 YFSETQ. CDR3 sequence (DNA): TGCGCCAGCAGCTTGGCCGAAAGAAGCGGGACGAGCTCCTACGAGCAGTACTTC. Protein sequence: CASSLAERSGTSSYEQYF. The entire variable domain, with the rest obtained from reference TRBV5-1 and TRBJ2-7, is as follows: KAGVTQTPRYLIKTRGQQVTLSCSPISGHRSVSWYQQTPGQGLQFLFEYFSETQRNKGNFPGRFSGRQFSNSRSEMNVSTLELGDSALYLCASSLAERSGTSSYEQYFGPGTRLTVT.

The chain uses TRBV4-1 and TRBJ1-1; D uncertain. The CDR3 extends over 14 amino acids. V was shortened by 1 base and J by 5 bases, with 11 bases between the two germline ends. In germline, CDR1 is MGHRA, CDR2 YSYEKL. The CDR3 sequence is CASSQGALGTEAFF. The CDR3 nucleotides are TGCGCCAGCAGCCAAGGAGCGTTGGGTACTGAAGCTTTCTTT.

The chain combines TRBV30 with TRBJ2-1; TRBD2 is a possible D gene (7 bases). This CDR3 has 15 amino acids. Looked up from germline, CDR1 is GTSNPN and CDR2 is SVGIG (reference sequence). The V end lost 8 bases, the J end lost 3 bases, and 20 bases lay between the germline ends. DNA of the CDR3: TGTGCCGCTGGGGGCGGGAGTTCCCTCTACAATGAGCAGTTCTTC. It encodes CAAGGGSSLYNEQFF.

This chain joins TRBV6-1 and TRBJ2-7; a weak D match, TRBD1 (5 bases). The V gene's germline CDR1 is MNHNS and CDR2 SASEGT. This CDR3 comprises 13 residues. Trimming left V 3 bases short and J 4 bases short, with 10 bases between. In DNA form, the CDR3 reads TGTGCCAGCAGTGACCTAACAGGTTACGAGCAGTACTTC. Its translation: CASSDLTGYEQYF.

The V call is TRBV2, the J call TRBJ2-5; TRBD1 is a possible D gene (7 bases). From germline, CDR1 is SNHLY and CDR2 FYNNEI. Trimming shortened V by 8 bases and J by 1 base, and 14 bases separated the two germline ends. This CDR3 comprises 14 residues. The CDR3 loop is CASGRQGGQETQYF. The CDR3 nucleotides read TGTGCCAGCGGGAGGCAGGGGGGCCAAGAGACCCAGTACTTC. The full variable domain, with the rest looked up from reference TRBV2 and TRBJ2-5, is EPEVTQTPSHQVTQMGQEVILRCVPISNHLYFYWYRQILGQKVEFLVSFYNNEISEKSEIFDDQFSVERPDGSNFTLKIRSTKLEDSAMYFCASGRQGGQETQYFGPGTRLLVL.